The 9 T cell receptor beta chains reported below all come from one sample, sequenced in a study of T cells after posttransplantation cyclophosphamide. TCRdb's copy holds only in-frame clones and misses some; the assay was immunoSEQ multiplex PCR. This table has roughly 13,000 clones, about 80% appearing once. The sample consisted of memory CD4+ T cells sorted from PBMCs. These receptors were collected from a man aged 50 to 59 in good health, CMV-negative, and a related stem cell transplant donor.

This chain joins TRBV7-9 and TRBJ2-7; tentatively, D is TRBD1 (5 bases). V dropped 5 bases and J dropped 1 base, with 12 bases sitting between them. CDR3 length: 14 residues. In germline, CDR1 is SEHNR, CDR2 FQNEAQ (reference sequence). The CDR3 loop reads CASSLWGRSYEQYF. For the CDR3, the DNA is TGTGCCAGCAGCCTGTGGGGCAGATCCTACGAGCAGTACTTC.

The chain is built from TRBV11-2 and TRBJ2-7; D might be TRBD2 (6 bases). Trimming removed 5 bases from V and 0 bases from J, with 23 bases in between. Germline V gives CDR1 SGHAT, CDR2 FQNNGV. This CDR3 contains 18 residues. The CDR3 spells CASSPLRRGRGDSYEQYF. The CDR3 nucleotides read TGTGCCAGCAGCCCCCTGAGGCGGGGACGAGGGGACTCCTACGAGCAGTACTTC.

The chain recombines TRBV18 with TRBJ1-2, with TRBD1 matching over 8 bases. Germline V gene sequence: CDR1 KGHSH, CDR2 LQKENI. With V trimmed by 4 bases and J by 8 bases, 3 bases remained unmatched. This CDR3 is 12 amino acids long. The CDR3: CASSLGTGGYTF. The CDR3 nucleotides read TGTGCCAGCTCACTTGGGACAGGCGGCTACACCTTC.

This sequence joins TRBV27 and TRBJ2-1; D remains ambiguous. Germline CDR1 is MNHEY and CDR2 is SMNVEV (reference sequence). V was clipped by 9 bases and J by 2 bases, with 11 bases between them. The CDR3 length is 13 residues. The CDR3 spells CASIAYPYNEQFF. The CDR3 DNA reads as TGTGCCAGTATAGCCTACCCCTACAATGAGCAGTTCTTC.

In its sample, this clone was seen once. The rearrangement joins TRBV9 to TRBJ2-3; D might be TRBD2 (5 bases). The length of the CDR3 is 19 residues. Trimming removed 4 bases from V and 6 bases from J, with 30 bases in between. Germline assignment: CDR1 SGDLS and CDR2 YYNGEE. CDR3 in DNA: TGTGCCAGCAGCTCCGCTTCTTACAAGGGAGACCTCAACGCGGATACGCAGTATTTT. Translation: CASSSASYKGDLNADTQYF.

The chain joins TRBV29-1 to TRBJ2-7; 7 positions match TRBD2. This CDR3 region has 13 residues. The germline gives CDR1 SQVTM, CDR2 ANQGSEA. Trimming cost V 5 bases and J 5 bases; bases outside gene matches: 9. CDR3 sequence: CSVLEGGPHEQYF. CDR3 in DNA: TGCAGCGTTTTAGAGGGAGGGCCCCACGAGCAGTACTTC.

The chain joins TRBV5-1 to TRBJ2-7; possibly TRBD1 for D (6 bases). The CDR3 runs 17 residues. Germline V gene data show CDR1 as SGHRS and CDR2 as YFSETQ. V was clipped by 0 bases and J by 1 base, with 17 bases between them. The CDR3 DNA follows: TGCGCCAGCAGCTTGGGCCAATTAAACAGGGCGTCCTACGAGCAGTACTTC. Its protein is CASSLGQLNRASYEQYF. Combining the CDR3 with reference TRBV5-1 and TRBJ2-7 gives the whole variable domain KAGVTQTPRYLIKTRGQQVTLSCSPISGHRSVSWYQQTPGQGLQFLFEYFSETQRNKGNFPGRFSGRQFSNSRSEMNVSTLELGDSALYLCASSLGQLNRASYEQYFGPGTRLTVT.

The rearrangement uses TRBV7-3 and TRBJ2-7, with TRBD2 matching 7 bases. The V gene end was trimmed by 5 bases and the J gene end by 5 bases; junction bases not matched to a gene: 12. The germline CDR1 and CDR2 sequences are SGHTA and FQGTGA. The CDR3 extends over 15 amino acids. Written as DNA, the CDR3 is TGTGCCAGCAGCCCGGCAGTCGGGGGGTTCAACGAGCAGTACTTC. Translation: CASSPAVGGFNEQYF.

The chain recombines TRBV4-1 with TRBJ1-5; no firm D call. The CDR3 runs to 16 residues. V lost 1 base to trimming and J lost 2 bases, with 12 bases between them. Per the germline V gene, CDR1 is MGHRA and CDR2 is YSYEKL. The CDR3 nucleotides are TGCGCCAGCAGCCAAGCTATTACCCGAGGCAATCAGCCCCAGCATTTT. Its translation is CASSQAITRGNQPQHF.